The text below deals with one TCR beta chain. These data are taken from a study of blood T cell repertoires in COVID-19. Study-wide background: The analysed material was cDNA or gDNA that came from T cells, B-cell-depleted T cells, or PBMCs.

Using immunoSEQ multiplex PCR, the repertoire was profiled, and TCRdb retains in-frame clones only, with some absent. The table includes about 180,000 clones, roughly 84% detected once. Trimming left V 2 bases short and J 11 bases short, with 25 bases between. The CDR3 length is 18 residues. Germline CDR1 and CDR2: KGHSH and LQKENI. The chain uses TRBV18 and TRBJ1-6; D is uncertain. The sequencing sample was made of PBMCs or T cells enriched from blood (not recorded which). The sequence was obtained from a man aged 45-60 years who had recovered from COVID-19. CDR3 sequence: CASSPIVSEARGSPPLHF. The DNA for the CDR3 is TGTGCCAGCTCACCAATAGTTTCGGAGGCGCGCGGTTCTCCACCCCTCCACTTT.